This record concerns one TCR beta chain sequence. The antigen is undetermined. V shed 10 bases and J 6 bases; nucleotides not matched to a gene: 11. The CDR3 is 14 amino acids. CDR1 WSHSY and CDR2 SAAADI come from the germline V gene. The table came from immunoSEQ multiplex PCR; TCRdb's copy has only in-frame clones and leaves some out. The data contain about 120,000 clones, approximately 94% of them seen just once; the ten biggest clones take up about 1.8%. The entry originates in a study of siplizumab effects on memory and regulatory T cells. Study-level points and caveats: The diversity of naive T cells seemed greater than that of memory cells, and their alloresponse contribution seemed major. No naive or memory phenotype could be assigned to roughly 80-97% of proliferating clones. Controls had around 25% Treg-derived mappable alloreactive CD4+ clones on average, versus approximately 69% with siplizumab. Proliferating Tregs from siplizumab cultures lacked functional confirmation of suppression.

The chain employs TRBV10-2 and TRBJ2-3; TRBD2 agrees at 9 bases. The receptor was derived from a human donor in good health. The sample taken for sequencing was non-Treg CD4+ T cells sorted from blood. The CDR3, as DNA: TGCGCCACCTCGCGGGAGGGCCGGGTTGATACGCAGTATTTT. It translates to CATSREGRVDTQYF.